This T cell receptor beta chain was sequenced for a study of CD8+ T cells in alopecia areata. Once RNA had been extracted, it was reverse transcribed into cDNA to act as the sequencing template. Sequenced by immunoSEQ multiplex PCR; TCRdb stores in-frame clones only, minus some. The data show about 140,000 clones, 80% to 90% seen once. Comment on this clone: The target antigen is unknown.

Treatment defined: oral pan-JAK inhibitor, 5-10 mg twice daily. The V gene's germline CDR1 is PRHDT and CDR2 FYEKMQ (reference sequence). This CDR3 has 16 amino acids. Trimming removed 2 bases from V and 4 bases from J; junction bases left unmatched: 9. Notes on the study in general: When scalp samples are sequenced, resident alphabeta T cells of normal skin are also captured.

The sequenced sample was CD8+ T cells sorted from blood, obtained at week 4, from a patient treated with tofacitinib. V gene TRBV13 combines with J gene TRBJ2-7, with TRBD1 matching 9 bases. The source is a human donor with alopecia areata. The CDR3 region is CASSLSSGTGIYEQYF. The CDR3 DNA reads as TGTGCCAGCAGCTTATCTTCCGGGACAGGGATTTACGAGCAGTACTTC.